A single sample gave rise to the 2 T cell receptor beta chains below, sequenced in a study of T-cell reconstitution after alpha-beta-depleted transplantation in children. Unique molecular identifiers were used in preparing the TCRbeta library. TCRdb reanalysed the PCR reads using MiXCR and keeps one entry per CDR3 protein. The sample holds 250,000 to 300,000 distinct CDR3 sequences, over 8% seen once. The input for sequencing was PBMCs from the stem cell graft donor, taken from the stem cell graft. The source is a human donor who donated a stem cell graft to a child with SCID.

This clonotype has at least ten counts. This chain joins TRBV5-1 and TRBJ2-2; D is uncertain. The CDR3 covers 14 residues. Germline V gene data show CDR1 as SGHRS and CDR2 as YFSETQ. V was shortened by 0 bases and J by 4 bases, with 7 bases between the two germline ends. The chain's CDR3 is CASSLVRSTGELFF. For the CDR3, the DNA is TGCGCCAGCAGCTTGGTGAGGAGCACCGGGGAGCTGTTTTTT.

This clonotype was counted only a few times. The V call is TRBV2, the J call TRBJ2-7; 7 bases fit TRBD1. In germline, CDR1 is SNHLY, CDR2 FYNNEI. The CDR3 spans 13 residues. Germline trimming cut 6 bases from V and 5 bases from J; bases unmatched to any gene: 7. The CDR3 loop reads CASSPTGINEQYF. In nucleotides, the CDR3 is TGTGCCAGCAGCCCGACAGGGATCAACGAGCAGTACTTC.